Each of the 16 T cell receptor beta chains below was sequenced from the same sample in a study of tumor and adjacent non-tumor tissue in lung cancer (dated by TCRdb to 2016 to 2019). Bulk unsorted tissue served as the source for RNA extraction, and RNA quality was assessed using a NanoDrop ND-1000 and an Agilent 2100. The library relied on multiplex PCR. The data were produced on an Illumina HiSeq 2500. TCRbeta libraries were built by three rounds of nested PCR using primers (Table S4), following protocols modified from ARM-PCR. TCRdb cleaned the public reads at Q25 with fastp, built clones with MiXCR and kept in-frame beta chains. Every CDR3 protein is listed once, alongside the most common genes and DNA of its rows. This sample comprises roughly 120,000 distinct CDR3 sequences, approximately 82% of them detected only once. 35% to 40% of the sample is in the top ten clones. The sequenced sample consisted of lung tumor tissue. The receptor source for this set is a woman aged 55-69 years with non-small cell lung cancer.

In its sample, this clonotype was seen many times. The CDR3 sequence is CSASERGQAYNSPLHF. CDR3 bases: TGCAGTGCTAGTGAAAGGGGGCAAGCTTATAATTCACCCCTCCACTTT. The chain is built from TRBV20-1 and TRBJ1-6; 7 bases map to TRBD1. CDR1 and CDR2 from the germline V gene are DFQATT and SNEGSKA (reference sequence). With 3 bases clipped from V and 4 bases from J, the junction kept 9 bases outside the gene matches. The CDR3 consists of 16 residues.

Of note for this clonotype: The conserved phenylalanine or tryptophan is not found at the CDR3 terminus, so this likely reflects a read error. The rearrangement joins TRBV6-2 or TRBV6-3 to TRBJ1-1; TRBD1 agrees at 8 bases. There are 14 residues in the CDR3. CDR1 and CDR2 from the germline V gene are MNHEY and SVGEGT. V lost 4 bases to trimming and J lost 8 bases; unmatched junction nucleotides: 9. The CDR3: CASSLTETGVEAFS. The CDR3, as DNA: TGTGCCAGCAGTTTAACGGAGACAGGGGTCGAAGCTTTCTCT.

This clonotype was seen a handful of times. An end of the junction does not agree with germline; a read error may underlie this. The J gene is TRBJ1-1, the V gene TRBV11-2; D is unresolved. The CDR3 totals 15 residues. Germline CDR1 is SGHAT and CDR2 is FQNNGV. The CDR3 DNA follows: TGTGCTAGCAACTTGACCCCCGGACTAAACGCTGAAGCTTTCTTT. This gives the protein CASNLTPGLNAEAFF.

The chain's CDR3 is CDISYSLYMDEQFF. CDR3 sequence (DNA): TGTGACATCAGTTACTCCCTTTACATGGATGAGCAGTTCTTC. The V call is TRBV6-6, the J call TRBJ2-1; no clear D. The germline V gene has CDR1 MNHNY and CDR2 SVGAGI (reference sequence). The CDR3 extends over 14 amino acids.

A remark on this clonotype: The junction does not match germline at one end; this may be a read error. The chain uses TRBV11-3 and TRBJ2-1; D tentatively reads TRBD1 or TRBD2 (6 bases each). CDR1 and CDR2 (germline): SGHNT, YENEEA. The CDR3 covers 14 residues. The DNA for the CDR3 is TGTGTCAGCAGCCCCGGAGAGGGGGGCAATGAGCAGTTCTTC. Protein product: CVSSPGEGGNEQFF.

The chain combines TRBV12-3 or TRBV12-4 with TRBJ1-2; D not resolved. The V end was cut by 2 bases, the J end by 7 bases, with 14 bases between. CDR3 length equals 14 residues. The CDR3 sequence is CASSLQVASGGYTF. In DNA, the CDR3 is TGTGCCAGCAGTTTACAGGTCGCGAGCGGTGGCTACACCTTC.

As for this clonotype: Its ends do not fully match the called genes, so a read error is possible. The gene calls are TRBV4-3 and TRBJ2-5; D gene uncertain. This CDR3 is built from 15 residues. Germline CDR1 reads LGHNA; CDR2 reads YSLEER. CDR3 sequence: CAGSRHRFSQETQYF. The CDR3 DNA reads TGCGCCGGCAGCCGACACCGGTTTTCACAAGAGACCCAGTACTTC.

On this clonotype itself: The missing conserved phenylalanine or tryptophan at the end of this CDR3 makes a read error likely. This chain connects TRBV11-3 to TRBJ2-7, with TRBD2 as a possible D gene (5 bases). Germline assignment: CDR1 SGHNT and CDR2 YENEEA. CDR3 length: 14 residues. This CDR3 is CASISDTGTYEQYL. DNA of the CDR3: TGTGCCAGCATCTCAGATACGGGAACCTACGAACAGTACTTA.

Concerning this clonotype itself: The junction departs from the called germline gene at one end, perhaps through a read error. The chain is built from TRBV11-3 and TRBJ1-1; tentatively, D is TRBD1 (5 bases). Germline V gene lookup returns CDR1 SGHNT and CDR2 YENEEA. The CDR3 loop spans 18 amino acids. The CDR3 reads CASSLIRLPGRMNSEVFF. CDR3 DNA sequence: TGTGCCAGCAGCTTAATTAGGCTGCCGGGACGGATGAACAGTGAAGTTTTCTTT. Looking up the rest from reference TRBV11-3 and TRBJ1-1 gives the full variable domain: EAGVVQSPRYKIIEKKQPVAFWCNPISGHNTLYWYLQNLGQGPELLIRYENEEAVDDSQLPKDRFSAERLKGVDSTLKIQPAELGDSAVYLCASSLIRLPGRMNSEVFFGQGTRLTVV.

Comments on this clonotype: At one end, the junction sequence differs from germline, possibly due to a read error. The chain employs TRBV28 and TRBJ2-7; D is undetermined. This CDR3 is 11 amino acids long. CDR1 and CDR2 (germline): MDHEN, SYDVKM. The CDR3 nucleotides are TGTGCCAGCAATTTATGGCCCGAACACTACTTC. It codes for CASNLWPEHYF.

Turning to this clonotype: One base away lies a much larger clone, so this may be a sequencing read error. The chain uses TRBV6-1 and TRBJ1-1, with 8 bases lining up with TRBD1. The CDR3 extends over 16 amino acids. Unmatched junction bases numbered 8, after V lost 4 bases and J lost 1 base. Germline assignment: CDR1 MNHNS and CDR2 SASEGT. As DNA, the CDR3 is TGTGCCAGCAGTGGGGAGGGGGACAGGACGAACACTGAAGCTTTCTTT. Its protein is CASSGEGDRTNTEAFF.

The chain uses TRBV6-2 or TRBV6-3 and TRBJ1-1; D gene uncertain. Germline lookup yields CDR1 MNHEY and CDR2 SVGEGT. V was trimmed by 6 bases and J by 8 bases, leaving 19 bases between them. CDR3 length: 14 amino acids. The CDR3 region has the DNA TGTGCCAGCAGAGAGATCCGTGACACGGGAGAAGCTTTCTTT. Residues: CASREIRDTGEAFF.

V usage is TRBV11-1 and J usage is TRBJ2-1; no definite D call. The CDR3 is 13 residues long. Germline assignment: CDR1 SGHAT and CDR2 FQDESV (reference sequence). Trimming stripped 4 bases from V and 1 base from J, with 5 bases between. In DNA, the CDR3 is TGTGCCAGCAGCTCTCTGTCCTACAATGAGCAGTTCTTC. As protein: CASSSLSYNEQFF.

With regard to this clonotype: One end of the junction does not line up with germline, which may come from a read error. The CDR3 nucleotides are TGCAGTGCTTCAGGGGGGGCTTGCGGGGCCACGAACACCTGGGAGCTGTCTTTT. Translating it yields CSASGGACGATNTWELSF. This chain joins TRBV20-1 and TRBJ2-2; D possibly uses TRBD1 or TRBD2 (7 bases each). The germline V gene has CDR1 DFQATT and CDR2 SNEGSKA (reference sequence). The length of the CDR3 is 18 residues.

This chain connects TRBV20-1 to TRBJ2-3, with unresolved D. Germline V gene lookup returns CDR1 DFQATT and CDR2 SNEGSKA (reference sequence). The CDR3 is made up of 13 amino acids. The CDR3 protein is CRAPGAVADTQYF. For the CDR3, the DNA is TGCAGAGCCCCTGGAGCAGTCGCAGATACGCAGTATTTT.

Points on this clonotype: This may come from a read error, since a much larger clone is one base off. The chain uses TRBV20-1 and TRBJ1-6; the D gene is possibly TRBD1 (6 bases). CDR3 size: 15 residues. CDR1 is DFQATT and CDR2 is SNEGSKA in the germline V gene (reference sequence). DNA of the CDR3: TGCAGGGCTAGAGGGACACCCAGGGGTAATTCACCCCTCCACTTT. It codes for CRARGTPRGNSPLHF.